Detailed here is one TCR beta chain. This sample is part of a study of blood T cells in healthy people across ages. Extracted total RNA amounted to at least 6 micrograms for each sample. CDR3 length: 16 amino acids. Trimming took 4 bases from V and 0 from J, leaving 14 bases between them. Then a second PCR, running roughly 7 to 11 cycles, was carried out with a sample-barcoded 5' primer and a J-beta primer mix. TCRdb analysed the 5' RACE reads with MiXCR anew, one entry per CDR3 protein. The table has 1.5 million to 2 million distinct CDR3 sequences, roughly 49% seen once. Source material: blood. The source of this sequence is a woman aged 40 to 50 in good health. The rearrangement uses TRBV12-3 or TRBV12-4 and TRBJ2-3, with a tentative D call TRBD2 (6 bases). Here the CDR3 DNA reads TGTGCCAGCAGTTATAGGCGGGCGGGGAGCACAGATACGCAGTATTTT. This gives the protein CASSYRRAGSTDTQYF.